This T cell receptor (beta chain) comes out of a study of cytomegalovirus exposure and HLA in healthy donors. General observations from the study: Immune exposure information comprised only CMV serostatus. There were fewer than 200 TCR beta chains listed as cytomegalovirus-associated. In a later analysis, HLA-associated TCR beta chains were more clonally expanded than equally common others.

A word on this clone: No antigen is known for it.

PCR amplification relied on 60 Vbeta primers (plus 13 Jbeta primers). In the study's own analysis: Later reanalysis found 80 million or so unique TCR beta chains, around 10 million of them shared. Here immunoSEQ multiplex PCR was the method, and the copy in TCRdb shows in-frame clones only, minus some. That table supplies the V and J calls and clone size; D and trimming were determined from the DNA. This table has about 150,000 clones, 65% to 80% appearing once. CDR1 is LNHNV and CDR2 is YYDKDF in the germline V gene (reference sequence). The V and J ends lost 4 bases and 6 bases, in that order; junction bases with no gene match: 8. CDR3 length equals 14 residues.

The chain joins TRBV15 to TRBJ1-2; 7 bases line up with TRBD1. Material for sequencing was PBMCs. This receptor was obtained from a male donor in good health and CMV-seronegative. The CDR3 coding sequence is TGTGCCACCAGCACCCGACAGGGCCTGAATGGCTACACCTTC. It is translated as CATSTRQGLNGYTF.